This section outlines one T cell receptor (beta chain) sequence together with its context. From RNA transcripts, TCR beta CDR3 regions were amplified. Initially, a first-round RT-PCR of the TCR CDR3 employed the HTBI primer set. TCRdb independently ran MiXCR on the multiplex PCR reads; one entry per CDR3 protein. The data contain hundreds of thousands of distinct CDR3 sequences, 16% of them seen just once; the ten biggest clones take up 15% to 20%. This entry comes from a study of T cells in Graves' hyperthyroidism and ophthalmopathy. Absent ophthalmopathy progression within 18 months defined stable Graves' hyperthyroidism. Uncontrolled infection, other autoimmune disease, pregnancy and lactation each barred patients from inclusion. V gave up 2 bases and J gave up 13 bases; unmatched junction bases: 9. The CDR3 contains 13 residues. CDR1 and CDR2 (germline): SEHNR, FQNEAQ (reference sequence).

The chain recombines TRBV7-9 with TRBJ2-5; 8 bases are a match to TRBD2. This receptor was taken from a woman in her late teens or twenties with Graves' hyperthyroidism. The material sequenced was blood. CDR3 in amino acids: CASSLSGLEDPYF. DNA for the CDR3: TGTGCCAGCAGCTTATCGGGACTAGAAGATCCGTACTTC.